The present TCR beta chain was sequenced within a study of cytomegalovirus exposure and HLA in healthy donors. General observations from the study: The study had only CMV serostatus as immune exposure information. One cluster of highly shared sequence variants probably arose as a sequencing artifact. Data from an earlier analysis indicated that most TCR beta V segments were productive either about 90% or about 30% of the time. Later genetic work tied a missense DCLRE1C variant to beta-chain V and J trimming.

PCR involved 60 Vbeta and 13 Jbeta primers. Using immunoSEQ multiplex PCR, the repertoire was profiled, and TCRdb retains in-frame clones only, with some absent. The table lists under 200,000 clones, about three quarters of them singletons. Note on this clone: Its matching antigen is unknown.

Between the trimmed V and J ends, which lost 6 bases and 4 bases, there was a span of 12 bases. The germline V gene has CDR1 MNHNS and CDR2 SASEGT. The CDR3 runs 14 residues. The chain combines TRBV6-1 with TRBJ2-2, with D unclear. Material: PBMCs. The receptor was derived from a woman aged 40 to 50 in good health and CMV-seronegative. CDR3 coding DNA: TGTGCCAGCAGAGGCCGGCCAGGCACCGGGGAGCTGTTTTTT. Translation gives CASRGRPGTGELFF.